This T cell receptor (gamma chain) comes out of a study of Vδ1+ human thymocytes. Overall study findings and caveats: Thymic TRG and TRD repertoires appeared highly polyclonal. Approximately 20% of thymic delta-chain sequences were Vdelta2, with few Vdelta3, unlike blood Vdelta1+ controls.

The template was reverse-transcribed extracted RNA. The CDR3 regions were amplified by multiplex PCR from V-gene primers to a constant-region primer. TCRdb applied CATT to the multiplex PCR reads for clone calling. The sample has 36,000 or so gamma-chain clones, around 20% seen once. As concerns this clone: Its specificity is unknown.

Alphabeta T cells were depleted, then CD3+ Vdelta1+ Vdelta2- thymocytes were FACS-sorted. Per the germline V gene, CDR1 is VENAVY and CDR2 is YDSYNSRV. The CDR3 contains 14 residues. With V trimmed by 6 bases and J by 0 bases, 8 bases remained unmatched. The source of this sequence is a girl under three years old who had congenital heart surgery. The chain uses TRGV8 and TRGJ1 or TRGJ2. The specimen sequenced was Vdelta1+ gamma-delta thymocytes from the thymus. Subset meaning: FACS-sorted CD3+ TCRalphabeta- TCRVdelta1+ TCRVdelta2- thymocytes. Here the CDR3 reads CATWHGGNYYKKLF. The CDR3 DNA follows: TGTGCCACCTGGCACGGAGGGAATTATTATAAGAAACTCTTT.